A selection of T cell receptor beta chains follows, all from one sample in a study of blood T cell repertoires in COVID-19. The table came from immunoSEQ multiplex PCR; TCRdb's copy has only in-frame clones and leaves some out. The sample includes around 200,000 clones, around 82% of them seen just once. Sequenced input: PBMCs or T cells enriched from blood (not recorded which). These TCRs come from a woman aged 40 to 49 with acute COVID-19. The CDR3 runs from the conserved cysteine through the conserved F or W. A D gene is named only where the DNA matches it firmly. Rows give clone size only sometimes, using once, few, many, or a class for an expanded clone.

>TRBD1|TRBJ2-7|TRBV19|NA
TGTGCCAGTAACGACAGGGGGGCCAACGAGCAGTACTTC
CASNDRGANEQYF
>NA|TRBJ1-5|TRBV30|NA
TGTGCCTGGAGTGTACTGAATCAGCCCCAGCATTTT
CAWSVLNQPQHF
>NA|TRBJ1-1|TRBV7-9|NA
TGTGCCAGCAGCCACGGCACGGGGGCGGGGAGGGGAGCTTTCTTT
CASSHGTGAGRGAFF
>TRBD1|TRBJ1-2|TRBV9|NA
TGTGCCAGCAGCGCACAGGGGTATGGCTACACCTTC
CASSAQGYGYTF
>NA|TRBJ1-6|TRBV12-3/TRBV12-4|few
TGTGCCAGCAGTTTAGGAGCGGATTCACCCCTCCACTTT
CASSLGADSPLHF
>NA|TRBJ1-2|TRBV25-1|NA
TGTGCCAGCAGTATCCGAGGCAGCGATGGCTATGGCTACACCTTC
CASSIRGSDGYGYTF
>TRBD1|TRBJ1-4|TRBV19|few
TGTGCCAGTAGTATCTCACAGGGGAATAATGAAAAACTGTTTTTT
CASSISQGNNEKLFF
>TRBD1|TRBJ2-3|TRBV5-5|once
TGTGCCAGCACCCGGACAGGGGGCGTCGATACGCAGTATTTT
CASTRTGGVDTQYF
>NA|TRBJ2-7|TRBV28|NA
TGTGCCAGCAGTTTAGGGGGTGCCGGGAGAGTAGCGATCGAGCAGTACTTC
CASSLGGAGRVAIEQYF
>NA|TRBJ1-1|TRBV1|NA
TGCACCAGCAGCCAACCAGAACCCCTAACAGGGAGGGACACTGAAGCTTTCTTT
CTSSQPEPLTGRDTEAFF
>NA|TRBJ1-3|TRBV6-1|NA
TGTGCCAGCAGTGAAGGTAGCGTCCCGGGAAACACCATATATTTT
CASSEGSVPGNTIYF
>TRBD2|TRBJ2-3|TRBV15|few
TGTGCCACCAGAGGGGGTAGCGGGGTAGGAACAGATACGCAGTATTTT
CATRGGSGVGTDTQYF
>TRBD1|TRBJ1-1|TRBV2|NA
TGTGCCAGCAGTGAAAGGGACAGGGGAGTAACTGAAGCTTTCTTT
CASSERDRGVTEAFF
>NA|TRBJ2-3|TRBV12-1|once
TGTGCCAGCAGCCCCGGACTAGCGGGAGTTACAGATACGCAGTATTTT
CASSPGLAGVTDTQYF
>TRBD2|TRBJ2-5|TRBV19|NA
TGTGCCAGTTCGGCCGGGACTAGCGGGGGGGCCGTGGAGACCCAGTACTTC
CASSAGTSGGAVETQYF
>NA|TRBJ1-1|TRBV2|NA
TGTGCCAGCAGTCCATCCGGACTTGGCACTGAAGCTTTCTTT
CASSPSGLGTEAFF
>NA|TRBJ1-2|TRBV6-5|NA
TGTGCCAGCAGCATCCGAATCCGGGGAGACTATGGCTACACCTTC
CASSIRIRGDYGYTF
>TRBD1|TRBJ2-2|TRBV5-4|NA
TGTGCCAGCAGCCCTGGACAGGTGGGGTTCGGGGAGCTGTTTTTT
CASSPGQVGFGELFF
>NA|TRBJ1-5|TRBV19|many
TGTGCCAGTAGTATGGGTCAGGGCCAGCCCCAGCATTTT
CASSMGQGQPQHF
>TRBD1|TRBJ1-2|TRBV19|NA
TGTGCCAGTAGGAGGGGGGAAGGGGACAGGGGTTCGCATGGCTACACCTTC
CASRRGEGDRGSHGYTF
>NA|TRBJ1-2|TRBV19|NA
TGTGCCAGTAGTATCAATCTCTCTGGGGGGTCTCGAAGTGGCTACACCTTC
CASSINLSGGSRSGYTF
>TRBD1|TRBJ1-2|TRBV28|once
TGTGCCAGCAGTCCCGGGACAGGGGTGCGTGGCTACACCTTC
CASSPGTGVRGYTF
>TRBD2|TRBJ2-1|TRBV7-3|NA
TGTGCCAGCAGCAAGGCGACTAGCGGGAGCTCCGGCAATGAGCAGTTCTTC
CASSKATSGSSGNEQFF
>NA|TRBJ2-7|TRBV5-1|NA
TGCGCCAGCAGCGATCTCGGCTCCTACGAGCAGTACTTC
CASSDLGSYEQYF
>TRBD1|TRBJ1-1|TRBV29-1|NA
TGCAGCGTGTGGACAGGGGGGGCGGGAGAAGCTTTCTTT
CSVWTGGAGEAFF
>NA|TRBJ2-1|TRBV30|NA
TGTGCCTGGACCCAACAGGGTTGGGATGAGCAGTTCTTC
CAWTQQGWDEQFF
>NA|TRBJ1-2|TRBV7-9|medium-sized
TGTGCCAGCAGCTTAGATCGGGAAGGTTATGGCTACACCTTC
CASSLDREGYGYTF
>NA|TRBJ2-5|TRBV7-2|NA
TGTGCCAGCAGCAAACGGACTACGAGCCAAGAGACCCAGTACTTC
CASSKRTTSQETQYF
>NA|TRBJ1-2|TRBV19|NA
TGTGCCAGTAGTATAGAAAGGAGGCGGAATGCGTATGGCTACACCTTC
CASSIERRRNAYGYTF
>TRBD1|TRBJ1-1|TRBV11-1|NA
TGTGCCAGCAGCTTAGCGGTGGACAGGGATAATTTCTTT
CASSLAVDRDNFF
>TRBD2|TRBJ2-7|TRBV4-2|NA
TGTGCCAGCAGCCCCGGCCGATGGACTAGCGGTTACGAGCAGTACTTC
CASSPGRWTSGYEQYF
>TRBD1|TRBJ1-1|TRBV5-1|NA
TGCGCCAGCAGCTCAAGGACAGGGAGCACTGAAGCTTTCTTT
CASSSRTGSTEAFF
>NA|TRBJ1-2|TRBV7-2|NA
TGTGCCAGCAGCCTCCTGACAGTCTCTCCCGGCTACACCTTC
CASSLLTVSPGYTF
>TRBD1|TRBJ1-6|TRBV9|NA
TGTGCCAGCAGTAAGGGACAGAATTCACCCCTCCACTTT
CASSKGQNSPLHF
>NA|TRBJ2-7|TRBV2|NA
TGTGCCAGCAGTAAGGAGGGGCAGAGCTCCTACGAGCAGTACTTC
CASSKEGQSSYEQYF
>NA|TRBJ2-3|TRBV3-1/TRBV3-2|once
TGTGCCAGCAGCCATGGGGGGGCCTCAGATACGCAGTATTTT
CASSHGGASDTQYF
>NA|TRBJ2-3|TRBV6-2/TRBV6-3|NA
TGTGCCAGCAGTCCAGGGAGCGGGTACACAGATACGCAGTATTTT
CASSPGSGYTDTQYF
>TRBD1|TRBJ2-2|TRBV6-4|NA
TGTGCCAGCAGTCCCTCCGGGACAGGGGAGTCCGGGGAGCTGTTTTTT
CASSPSGTGESGELFF
>TRBD1|TRBJ2-1|TRBV28|NA
TGTGCCAGCAGAACAGGGGGCAGGTTCGATGAGCAGTTCTTC
CASRTGGRFDEQFF
>NA|TRBJ1-2|TRBV5-1|NA
TGCGCCAGCAGCATTACAGGGACCTATGGCTACACCTTC
CASSITGTYGYTF
>NA|TRBJ1-2|TRBV19|many
TGTGCCAGACGGGACACCCTTACATACTATGGCTACACCTTC
CARRDTLTYYGYTF
>NA|TRBJ2-1|TRBV5-1|NA
TGCGCCAGCAGGGCAACAGGGGAAATAGGGAGGCGGCACTCCTACAATGAGCAGTTCTTC
CASRATGEIGRRHSYNEQFF
>TRBD1|TRBJ1-1|TRBV24-1|NA
TGTGCCACCAGTGATTTGCTTAGACAGGGGATCGAAGCTTTCTTT
CATSDLLRQGIEAFF
>NA|TRBJ2-2|TRBV24-1|NA
TGTGCCACCAGTGCGGTGGTCGGGAGTACCGACACCGGGGAGCTGTTTTTT
CATSAVVGSTDTGELFF
>TRBD2|TRBJ2-7|TRBV29-1|NA
TGCAGCGTTGAAGATCGGGCTAGCGGGAACTTCTACGAGCAGTACTTC
CSVEDRASGNFYEQYF
>TRBD1|TRBJ2-1|TRBV11-2|once
TGTGCCAGCAGCCTGGACAGGGGAGGGGATGAGCAGTTCTTC
CASSLDRGGDEQFF
>TRBD2|TRBJ2-5|TRBV10-3|NA
TGTGCCGCCACTAGCGGGGGAGAGACCCAGTACTTC
CAATSGGETQYF
>NA|TRBJ2-5|TRBV18|NA
TGTGCCAGCTCCACCACGGGGACCCAGTACTTC
CASSTTGTQYF
>NA|TRBJ2-2|TRBV3-1/TRBV3-2|NA
TGTGCCAGCAGCCGGTGGCGGGCGGGGACCGGGGAGCTGTTTTTT
CASSRWRAGTGELFF
>NA|TRBJ1-2|TRBV30|NA
TGTGCCTGGGCAATTCTCAACCTACCCTATGGCTACACCTTC
CAWAILNLPYGYTF
>TRBD1|TRBJ1-4|TRBV6-5|once
TGTGCCAGCAGTCGGGACAGAGGAAATGAAAAACTGTTTTTT
CASSRDRGNEKLFF
>TRBD1|TRBJ1-5|TRBV6-2/TRBV6-3|NA
TGTGCCAGCAGTTCCGGGACAGGGGGGGGGATGAGCAATCAGCCCCAGCATTTT
CASSSGTGGGMSNQPQHF
>NA|TRBJ1-2|TRBV11-2|NA
TGTGCCAGCAGCTTAACTACAGGGAACTATGGCTACACCTTC
CASSLTTGNYGYTF
>TRBD1|TRBJ2-3|TRBV19|NA
TGTGCCAGTAGTCCTTGGACAGGGGGCACAGATACGCAGTATTTT
CASSPWTGGTDTQYF
>NA|TRBJ1-2|TRBV5-4|NA
TGTGCCAGCAGCTTACAGGGATATGGCTACACCTTC
CASSLQGYGYTF
>NA|TRBJ1-2|TRBV6-5|few
TGTGCCAGCAGTCCACTTTCGGACAGTGTCTCTGGCTACACCTTC
CASSPLSDSVSGYTF